This T cell receptor (beta chain) was identified during a study of blood T cell repertoires in COVID-19. Study as a whole: COVID-19 samples from acute and convalescent phases originated in the United States, Italy and Spain. Sample material is recorded as cDNA or gDNA derived from T cells, B-cell-depleted T cells, or PBMCs.

This clone showed up just a few times. The study drew participants aged about 18 to 95 years from approximately 25 US areas. Participant reports of clinical history set cohort assignment. The table came from immunoSEQ multiplex PCR; TCRdb's copy has only in-frame clones and leaves some out. Among about 200,000 clones listed, about 80% were seen once. V was clipped by 7 bases and J by 4 bases, with 17 bases between them. Germline V lookup: CDR1 SEHNR, CDR2 FQNEAQ (reference sequence). The CDR3 length is 15 residues. V gene TRBV7-9 combines with J gene TRBJ2-1; perhaps TRBD1 as D (5 bases). The sequencing input was PBMCs or T cells enriched from blood (not recorded which). The sequence came from a woman aged 60-75 years with acute COVID-19. The CDR3 region is CASNPFDSTYNEQFF. CDR3 coding DNA: TGTGCCAGCAACCCCTTTGACAGTACATACAATGAGCAGTTCTTC.